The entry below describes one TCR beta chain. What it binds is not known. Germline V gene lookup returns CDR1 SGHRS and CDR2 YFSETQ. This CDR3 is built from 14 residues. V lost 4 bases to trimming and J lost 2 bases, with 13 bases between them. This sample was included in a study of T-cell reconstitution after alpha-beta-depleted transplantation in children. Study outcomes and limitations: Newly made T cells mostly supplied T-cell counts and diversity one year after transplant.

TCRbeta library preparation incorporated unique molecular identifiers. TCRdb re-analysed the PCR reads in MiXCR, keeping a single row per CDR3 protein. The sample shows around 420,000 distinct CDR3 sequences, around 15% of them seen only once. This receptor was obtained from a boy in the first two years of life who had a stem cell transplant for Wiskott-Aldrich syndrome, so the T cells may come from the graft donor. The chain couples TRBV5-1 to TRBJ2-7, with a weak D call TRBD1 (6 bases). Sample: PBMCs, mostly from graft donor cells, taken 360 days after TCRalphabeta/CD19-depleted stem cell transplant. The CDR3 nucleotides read TGCGCCAGCAGCAAAAAAGGGGGACCCTACGAGCAGTACTTC. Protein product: CASSKKGGPYEQYF.